A single sample is the source of the 11 T cell receptor beta chains below, sequenced in a study of early T cells in non-severe SARS-CoV-2 infection. TCRdb re-derived calls from the 5' RACE reads in MiXCR, one entry per CDR3 protein. Here the sample spans 25,000 to 30,000 distinct CDR3 sequences, approximately 4.8% being singletons. The sample consisted of whole blood. The source is an adult who was a healthcare worker with PCR-confirmed SARS-CoV-2 infection or an uninfected control (not recorded which).

This clonotype was seen more than once but under ten times. The chain carries TRBV20-1 and TRBJ2-3, with a possible D match to TRBD1 (7 bases). Per germline, CDR1 DFQATT and CDR2 SNEGSKA (reference sequence). V lost 5 bases and J 4 bases, leaving 16 bases between the germline ends. CDR3 length equals 14 residues. CDR3 in amino acids: CSAPTGTYADTQYF. For the CDR3, the DNA is TGCAGTGCTCCGACAGGGACTTATGCAGATACGCAGTATTTT.

At least ten counts were recorded for this clonotype. The genes are TRBV18 and TRBJ2-6; a weak D match, TRBD1 (6 bases). The CDR3 is 16 amino acids. Germline CDR1 and CDR2: KGHSH and LQKENI. V lost 4 bases to trimming and J lost 0 bases, with 10 bases between them. CDR3 sequence: CASSRDTASGANVLTF. DNA of the CDR3: TGTGCCAGCTCACGGGACACAGCCTCTGGGGCCAACGTCCTGACTTTC.

This clonotype turned up a few times. V is TRBV29-1 and J is TRBJ2-7; D unresolved. With 6 bases removed from V and 0 bases from J, the gap between germline ends came to 6 bases. The CDR3 runs 11 residues. Germline assignment: CDR1 SQVTM and CDR2 ANQGSEA. The CDR3 region is CSVGSSYEQYF. The CDR3 DNA sequence: TGCAGCGTAGGCAGCTCCTACGAGCAGTACTTC.

This clonotype was detected many times. This chain links TRBV7-2 with TRBJ2-1, with D perhaps matching TRBD1 (6 bases). The CDR3 is made up of 14 amino acids. Trimming stripped 7 bases from V and 4 bases from J, with 14 bases between. From germline, CDR1 is SGHTA and CDR2 FQGNSA. The CDR3 DNA reads as TGTGCCAGCACCTTCGGGACATTATACAATGAGCAGTTCTTC. Translation: CASTFGTLYNEQFF.

There are many counts of this clonotype. The chain combines TRBV12-2 with TRBJ2-5; the tabulated D call, TRBD1, remains unverified against the DNA. TRBV12-2 is annotated as a pseudogene. The CDR3 has 15 amino acids. The DNA of the CDR3 is TGTGCAAGTCGCTTCCCCGAGGGGCGGCAAGAGACCCAGTACTTC. Encoded protein: CASRFPEGRQETQYF.

This clonotype was counted ten times or more. Mismatch with germline at one junction end may stem from a read error. This chain uses TRBV29-1 with TRBJ2-3, with D tentatively TRBD1 (6 bases). The germline CDR1 and CDR2 sequences are SQVTM and ANQGSEA. The CDR3 covers 11 residues. Here the CDR3 reads CSFSRTATQDF. CDR3 DNA sequence: TGCAGCTTCTCACGGACAGCTACTCAGGATTTT.

In this sample, this clonotype turned up many times. The CDR3 sequence: CASRRQLAGERETQYF. The CDR3 DNA reads TGTGCCAGCAGGAGACAACTAGCGGGAGAGCGAGAGACCCAGTACTTC. The rearrangement joins TRBV4-2 to TRBJ2-5; the match to TRBD2 covers 11 bases. The V gene end was trimmed by 6 bases and the J gene end by 4 bases; junction bases not matched to a gene: 10. The CDR3 runs 16 residues. The V gene's germline CDR1 is LGHNA and CDR2 YNFKEQ.

The rearrangement uses TRBV7-9 and TRBJ1-1, with D possibly matching TRBD1 (5 bases). V was shortened by 2 bases and J by 0 bases, with 10 bases between the two germline ends. Looked up from germline, CDR1 is SEHNR and CDR2 is FQNEAQ (reference sequence). The CDR3 runs to 15 residues. The CDR3 reads CASSLKGSMNTEAFF. CDR3 coding DNA: TGTGCCAGCAGCTTAAAGGGGTCTATGAACACTGAAGCTTTCTTT.

This clonotype appeared a few times. This chain links TRBV6-6 with TRBJ1-1; 8 nucleotides line up with TRBD1. With 7 bases clipped from V and 2 bases from J, the junction kept 6 bases outside the gene matches. Germline lookup yields CDR1 MNHNY and CDR2 SVGAGI (reference sequence). CDR3 length equals 14 residues. The CDR3 protein is CASIRTGINTEAFF. CDR3 coding DNA: TGTGCCAGCATCCGGACAGGGATTAACACTGAAGCTTTCTTT.

The genes are TRBV6-1 and TRBJ1-5, with D uncertain. Germline V gene lookup returns CDR1 MNHNS and CDR2 SASEGT. This CDR3 has 14 residues. V lost 1 base and J 4 bases, leaving 8 bases between the germline ends. CDR3: CASSEGRRNQPQHF. The DNA of the CDR3 is TGTGCCAGCAGTGAAGGAAGGCGGAATCAGCCCCAGCATTTT.

This clonotype has a count of ten or more. CDR3: CSATRDSATNEKLFF. The DNA for the CDR3 is TGCAGTGCTACCCGGGACAGCGCAACTAATGAAAAACTGTTTTTT. The chain recombines TRBV20-1 with TRBJ1-4; 7 bases agree with TRBD1. CDR1 and CDR2 from the germline V gene are DFQATT and SNEGSKA (reference sequence). The CDR3 loop spans 15 amino acids. V dropped 4 bases and J dropped 0; count of bases not matched to a gene: 5.